The T cell receptor beta chain under discussion was sequenced for a study of blood T cell repertoires in COVID-19. Trimming took 4 bases from V and 1 from J; bases not matched to a gene: 11. The CDR3 has 19 amino acids. Sequencing was performed with immunoSEQ multiplex PCR; in TCRdb, only in-frame clones are kept and a portion is missing. In the table there are some 60,000 clones, about 88% of which are singletons. Sequencing was done on a sample of peripheral blood. This sequence originates from a man aged 60-69 years with acute or convalescent COVID-19. The rearrangement uses TRBV23-1 and TRBJ2-1; TRBD2 matches 12 bases. TRBV23-1 is marked as an open reading frame, function uncertain. CDR3 loop: CASSRATSGGNRSYNEQFF. CDR3 coding DNA: TGCGCCAGCAGTCGAGCGACTAGCGGGGGCAACCGTTCCTACAATGAGCAGTTCTTC.